The next 15 T cell receptor beta chains were all read from a single sample in a study of blood T cell repertoires in COVID-19. Here immunoSEQ multiplex PCR was the method, and the copy in TCRdb shows in-frame clones only, minus some. The table records about 120,000 clones, 80% to 90% of them present only once. Sequenced input: peripheral blood. These TCRs come from a woman in her forties or fifties with active or convalescent COVID-19.

The chain combines TRBV28 with TRBJ2-7; possibly TRBD1 for D (5 bases). The V and J ends lost 3 bases and 0 bases respectively, with 9 bases between them. The CDR3 has 14 residues. The V gene's germline CDR1 is MDHEN and CDR2 SYDVKM. The CDR3 bases are TGTGCCAGCAGTTTGCCCGACAGCTCCTACGAGCAGTACTTC. Protein product: CASSLPDSSYEQYF.

The chain uses TRBV19 and TRBJ2-7; possible D gene TRBD1, 5 bases. CDR1 LNHDA and CDR2 SQIVND come from the germline V gene (reference sequence). The CDR3 runs to 13 residues. Trimming shortened V by 3 bases and J by 1 base, and 7 bases separated the two germline ends. The CDR3 protein is CASSMGRSYEQYF. CDR3 DNA sequence: TGTGCCAGTAGTATGGGGCGATCCTACGAGCAGTACTTC.

V gene TRBV4-2 combines with J gene TRBJ1-2, with 7 nucleotides matching TRBD1. The ends lost 5 bases at V and 5 bases at J; junction bases unmatched: 11. The CDR3 contains 15 residues. Germline V gene lookup returns CDR1 LGHNA and CDR2 YNFKEQ. This CDR3 is CASSSTQGKGYGYTF. The CDR3 nucleotides are TGTGCCAGCAGCTCGACACAGGGGAAGGGGTATGGCTACACCTTC.

This sequence joins TRBV9 and TRBJ1-5, with D possibly matching TRBD1 (6 bases). The ends were cut back, 4 bases at V and 0 bases at J, with 17 bases in the middle. CDR1 is SGDLS, CDR2 YYNGEE, per germline. This CDR3 is 17 amino acids long. The CDR3 loop is CASSPLDSPTSNQPQHF. CDR3 nucleotides: TGTGCCAGCAGCCCCTTGGACAGTCCTACTAGCAATCAGCCCCAGCATTTT.

The rearrangement links TRBV6-6 to TRBJ1-1; 7 bases align to TRBD1. The CDR3 loop spans 14 amino acids. Per germline, CDR1 MNHNY and CDR2 SVGAGI (reference sequence). The V and J ends lost 6 bases and 8 bases, in that order; junction bases with no gene match: 12. The CDR3 here is CASSPARDSSEAFF. The CDR3 region has the DNA TGTGCCAGCAGCCCCGCGCGGGACAGCTCCGAAGCTTTCTTT.

V gene TRBV6-1 combines with J gene TRBJ2-3, with 7 nucleotides matching TRBD2. Germline loops: CDR1 MNHNS, CDR2 SASEGT. The CDR3 is 15 amino acids. Losses at the gene ends were 2 bases for V and 4 bases for J; bases not matched to a gene: 6. The CDR3 region is CASSERTSSPDTQYF. CDR3 coding DNA: TGTGCCAGCAGTGAAAGGACTAGTAGCCCAGATACGCAGTATTTT.

J is TRBJ1-2 and V is TRBV29-1; tentatively, D is TRBD1 (5 bases). CDR1 and CDR2 from the germline V gene are SQVTM and ANQGSEA. Trimming shortened V by 6 bases and J by 7 bases, and 15 bases separated the two germline ends. The CDR3 loop spans 12 amino acids. CDR3 amino acids: CSVPGEGSGYTF. The CDR3 DNA is TGCAGCGTACCGGGGGAGGGGTCTGGCTACACCTTC.

CDR3 nucleotide sequence: TGTGCCAGCAGCTTAGGCAGAAACACAGATACGCAGTATTTT. Its protein is CASSLGRNTDTQYF. The V call is TRBV7-3, the J call TRBJ2-3; D ambiguous. V was pared by 2 bases and J by 2 bases, with 8 bases between. Germline CDR1 is SGHTA and CDR2 is FQGTGA. This CDR3 has 14 residues.

The chain is built from TRBV9 and TRBJ2-7; 8 bases line up with TRBD1. Germline CDR1 reads SGDLS; CDR2 reads YYNGEE. CDR3 length equals 14 residues. V lost 0 bases, J lost 2 bases, and 1 base stayed unmatched. The CDR3 loop is CASSVEGQAYEQYF. In nucleotides, the CDR3 is TGTGCCAGCAGCGTAGAGGGACAGGCCTACGAGCAGTACTTC.

In its sample, this clone was seen once. The V gene is TRBV18, the J gene TRBJ1-3; D is ambiguous. The CDR3 is 13 amino acids. Looked up from germline, CDR1 is KGHSH and CDR2 is LQKENI. V was clipped by 2 bases and J by 7 bases, with 9 bases between them. CDR3 DNA: TGTGCCAGCTCACCAGTCACCCGGAACACCATATATTTT. Translated: CASSPVTRNTIYF.

The J gene is TRBJ2-1, the V gene TRBV30; the match to TRBD2 covers 8 bases. CDR3 length equals 15 residues. With 2 bases clipped from V and 5 bases from J, the junction kept 8 bases outside the gene matches. From germline, CDR1 is GTSNPN and CDR2 SVGIG (reference sequence). The CDR3 loop is CAWSSIGTRNNEQFF. CDR3 bases: TGTGCCTGGAGTTCGATCGGGACTAGAAACAATGAGCAGTTCTTC.

The count of this clone is one. The chain carries TRBV7-9 and TRBJ2-7; D is uncertain. Trimming took 0 bases from V and 3 from J, leaving 9 bases between them. This CDR3 has 14 residues. Germline CDR1 reads SEHNR; CDR2 reads FQNEAQ (reference sequence). CDR3 protein: CASSLAGGDYEQYF. The CDR3, as DNA: TGTGCCAGCAGCTTAGCGGGTGGAGACTACGAGCAGTACTTC.

The chain is built from TRBV9 and TRBJ2-3, with D uncertain. Trimming removed 4 bases at V and 2 bases at J, with 11 bases between. The CDR3 runs to 14 residues. Germline CDR1 and CDR2: SGDLS and YYNGEE. The CDR3 spells CASSLSLNTDTQYF. The CDR3 DNA sequence: TGTGCCAGCAGCCTTTCCCTAAACACAGATACGCAGTATTTT.

CDR3 in DNA: TGTGCCAGCAGTGAAGTACTAGCTGGGCTCAGTGAGCAGTTCTTC. Protein sequence: CASSEVLAGLSEQFF. This chain joins TRBV25-1 and TRBJ2-1; a weak D match, TRBD2 (6 bases). Trimming took off 2 bases at V and 9 bases at J, with 17 bases between the two ends. CDR1 MGHDK and CDR2 SYGVNS come from the germline V gene. The CDR3 spans 15 residues.

The chain couples TRBV28 to TRBJ1-3; 9 nucleotides line up with TRBD1. The CDR3 has 18 amino acids. Trimming at V came to 6 bases and at J to 0 bases, leaving 12 bases not matched to a gene. Germline V gene sequence: CDR1 MDHEN, CDR2 SYDVKM. This chain's CDR3 is CASRPVGQGKISGNTIYF. The CDR3 DNA reads TGTGCCAGCAGGCCTGTCGGACAGGGGAAAATCTCTGGAAACACCATATATTTT.